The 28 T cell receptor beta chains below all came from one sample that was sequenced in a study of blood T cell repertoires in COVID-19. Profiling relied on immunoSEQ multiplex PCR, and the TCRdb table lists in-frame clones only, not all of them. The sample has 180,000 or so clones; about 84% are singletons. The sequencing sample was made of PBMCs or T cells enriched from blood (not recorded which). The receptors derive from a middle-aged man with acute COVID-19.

The chain's CDR3 is CASSPLTVSYEQYF. CDR3 DNA sequence: TGTGCCAGCTCACCACTGACAGTCTCCTACGAGCAGTACTTC. The chain combines TRBV18 with TRBJ2-7, with D possibly TRBD1 on 5 matching bases. V shed 1 base and J shed 0 bases, with 7 bases lying between them. Germline-derived CDR1 and CDR2 are KGHSH and LQKENI. The CDR3 extends over 14 amino acids.

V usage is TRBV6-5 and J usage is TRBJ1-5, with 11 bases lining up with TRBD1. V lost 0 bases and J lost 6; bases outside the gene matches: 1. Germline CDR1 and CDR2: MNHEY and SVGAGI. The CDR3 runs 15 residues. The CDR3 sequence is CASSYSGQGGQPQHF. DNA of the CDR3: TGTGCCAGCAGTTACTCGGGACAGGGGGGTCAGCCCCAGCATTTT.

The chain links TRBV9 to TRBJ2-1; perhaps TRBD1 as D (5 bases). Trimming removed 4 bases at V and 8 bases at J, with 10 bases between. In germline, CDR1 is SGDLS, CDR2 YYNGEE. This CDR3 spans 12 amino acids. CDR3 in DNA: TGTGCCAGCAGCCCAGGACATGATGAGCAGTTCTTC. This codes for CASSPGHDEQFF.

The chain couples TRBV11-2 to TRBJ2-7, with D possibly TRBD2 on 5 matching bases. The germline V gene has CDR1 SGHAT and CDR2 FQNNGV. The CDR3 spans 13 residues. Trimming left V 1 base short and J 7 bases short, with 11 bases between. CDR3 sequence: CASSLVARGEQYF. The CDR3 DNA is TGTGCCAGCAGCTTAGTGGCTCGCGGGGAGCAGTACTTC.

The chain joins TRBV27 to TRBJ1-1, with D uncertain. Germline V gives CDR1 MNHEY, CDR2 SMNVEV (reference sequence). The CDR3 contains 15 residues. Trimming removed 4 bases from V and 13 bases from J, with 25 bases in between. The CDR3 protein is CASSSRSSNLHRGFF. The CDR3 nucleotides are TGTGCCAGCAGTTCTCGATCGTCCAACCTTCATCGAGGTTTCTTT.

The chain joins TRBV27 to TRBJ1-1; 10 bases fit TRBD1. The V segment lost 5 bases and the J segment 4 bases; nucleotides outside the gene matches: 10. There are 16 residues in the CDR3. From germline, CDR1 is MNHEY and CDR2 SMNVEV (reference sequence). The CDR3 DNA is TGTGCCAGCAGTCCGTACGACAGGGGGCTAGGCACTGAAGCTTTCTTT. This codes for CASSPYDRGLGTEAFF.

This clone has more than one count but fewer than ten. This chain's CDR3 is CASMMGLALRGEQFF. For the CDR3, the DNA is TGTGCCAGCATGATGGGACTAGCACTCCGGGGTGAGCAGTTCTTC. This chain uses TRBV28 with TRBJ2-1; 9 bases are shared with TRBD2. The CDR3 is made up of 15 amino acids. The germline V gene encodes CDR1 MDHEN and CDR2 SYDVKM. With 7 bases clipped from V and 9 bases from J, the junction kept 13 bases outside the gene matches.

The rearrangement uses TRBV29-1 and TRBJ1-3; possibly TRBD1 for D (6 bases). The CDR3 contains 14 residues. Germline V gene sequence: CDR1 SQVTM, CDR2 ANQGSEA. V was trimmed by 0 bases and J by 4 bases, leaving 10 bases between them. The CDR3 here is CSVEEATGGNTIYF. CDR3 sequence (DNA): TGCAGCGTTGAAGAGGCGACAGGCGGAAACACCATATATTTT.

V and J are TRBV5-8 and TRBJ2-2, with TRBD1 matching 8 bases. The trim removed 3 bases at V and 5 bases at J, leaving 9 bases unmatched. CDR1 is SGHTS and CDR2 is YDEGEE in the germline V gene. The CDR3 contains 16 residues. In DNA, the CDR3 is TGTGCCAGCAGCTGGGCCCGACAGGGGTATACCGGGGAGCTGTTTTTT. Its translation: CASSWARQGYTGELFF. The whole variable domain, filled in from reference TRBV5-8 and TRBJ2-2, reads EAGVTQSPTHLIKTRGQQATLRCSPISGHTSVYWYQQALGLGLQFLLWYDEGEERNRGNFPPRFSGRQFPNYSSELNVNALELEDSALYLCASSWARQGYTGELFFGEGSRLTVL.

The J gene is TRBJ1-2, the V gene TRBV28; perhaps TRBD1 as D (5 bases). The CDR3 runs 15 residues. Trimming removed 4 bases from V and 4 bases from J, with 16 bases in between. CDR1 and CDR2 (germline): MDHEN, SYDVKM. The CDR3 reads CASSSQGGVSYGYTF. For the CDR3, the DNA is TGTGCCAGCAGTTCTCAGGGCGGCGTAAGCTATGGCTACACCTTC.

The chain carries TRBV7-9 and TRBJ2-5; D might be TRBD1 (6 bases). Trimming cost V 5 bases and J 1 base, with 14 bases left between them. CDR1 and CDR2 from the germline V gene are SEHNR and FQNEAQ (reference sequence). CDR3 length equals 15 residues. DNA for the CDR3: TGTGCCAGCAGCCCCCTGGCCAGGGGCCAAGAGACCCAGTACTTC. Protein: CASSPLARGQETQYF.

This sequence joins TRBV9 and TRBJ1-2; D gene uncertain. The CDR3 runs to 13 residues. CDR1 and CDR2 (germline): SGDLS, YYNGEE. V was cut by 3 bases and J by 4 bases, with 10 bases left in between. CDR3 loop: CASSAGGLYGYTF. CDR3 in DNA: TGTGCCAGCAGCGCAGGAGGACTCTATGGCTACACCTTC.

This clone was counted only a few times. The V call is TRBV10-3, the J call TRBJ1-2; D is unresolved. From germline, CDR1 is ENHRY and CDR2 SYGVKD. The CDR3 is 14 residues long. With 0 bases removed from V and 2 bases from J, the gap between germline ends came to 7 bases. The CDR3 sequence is CAISESPENYGYTF. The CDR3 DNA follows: TGTGCCATCAGTGAGTCTCCTGAGAACTATGGCTACACCTTC.

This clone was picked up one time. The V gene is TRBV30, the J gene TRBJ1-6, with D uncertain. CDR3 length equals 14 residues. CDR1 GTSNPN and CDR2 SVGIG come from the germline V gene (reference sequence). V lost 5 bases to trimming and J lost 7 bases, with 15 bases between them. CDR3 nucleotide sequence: TGTGCCTGGGACCTCCTTGGCGGGAATTCACCCCTCCACTTT. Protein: CAWDLLGGNSPLHF.

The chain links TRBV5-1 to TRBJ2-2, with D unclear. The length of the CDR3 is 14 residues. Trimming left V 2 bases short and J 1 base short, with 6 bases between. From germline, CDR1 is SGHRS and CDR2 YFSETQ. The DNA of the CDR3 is TGCGCCAGCAGCTTATTTCAGAACACCGGGGAGCTGTTTTTT. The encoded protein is CASSLFQNTGELFF.

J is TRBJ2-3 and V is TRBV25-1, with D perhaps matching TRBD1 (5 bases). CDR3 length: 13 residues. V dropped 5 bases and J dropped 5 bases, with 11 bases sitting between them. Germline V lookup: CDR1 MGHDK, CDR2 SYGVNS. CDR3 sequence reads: CASSSPREDTQYF. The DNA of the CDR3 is TGTGCCAGCAGTTCCCCCAGGGAAGATACGCAGTATTTT.

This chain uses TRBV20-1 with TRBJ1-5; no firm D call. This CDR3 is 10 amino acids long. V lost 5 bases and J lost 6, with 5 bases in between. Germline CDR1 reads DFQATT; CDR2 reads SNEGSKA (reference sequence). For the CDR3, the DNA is TGCAGTGCTGGGCCTCAGCCCCAGCATTTT. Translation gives CSAGPQPQHF.

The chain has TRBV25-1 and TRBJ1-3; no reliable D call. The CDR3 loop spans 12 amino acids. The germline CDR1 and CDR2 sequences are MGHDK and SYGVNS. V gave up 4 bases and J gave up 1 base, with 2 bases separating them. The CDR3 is CASSASGNTIYF. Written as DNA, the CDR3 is TGTGCCAGCAGTGCTTCTGGAAACACCATATATTTT.

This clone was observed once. CDR3 in DNA: TGTGCCAGCAGCTTACTGGGCGACGTTCACAATGAGCAGTTCTTC. It yields the protein CASSLLGDVHNEQFF. The V gene is TRBV7-8, the J gene TRBJ2-1, with D unresolved. The germline V gene encodes CDR1 SGHVS and CDR2 FQNEAQ. Trimming removed 2 bases at V and 5 bases at J, with 13 bases between. The CDR3 runs 15 residues.

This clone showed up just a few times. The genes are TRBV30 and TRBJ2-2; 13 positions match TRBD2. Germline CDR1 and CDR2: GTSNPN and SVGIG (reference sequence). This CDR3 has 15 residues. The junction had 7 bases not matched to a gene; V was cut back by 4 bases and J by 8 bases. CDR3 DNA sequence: TGTGCCTGGACTGGACTAGCGGGAGACGTAGGGGAGCTGTTTTTT. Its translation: CAWTGLAGDVGELFF.

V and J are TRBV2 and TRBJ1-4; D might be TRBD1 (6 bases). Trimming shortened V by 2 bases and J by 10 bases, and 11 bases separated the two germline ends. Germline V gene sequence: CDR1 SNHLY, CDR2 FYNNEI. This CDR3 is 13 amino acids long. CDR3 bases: TGTGCCAGCAGTGAAAGGACAGAGGGAAAACTGTTTTTT. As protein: CASSERTEGKLFF.

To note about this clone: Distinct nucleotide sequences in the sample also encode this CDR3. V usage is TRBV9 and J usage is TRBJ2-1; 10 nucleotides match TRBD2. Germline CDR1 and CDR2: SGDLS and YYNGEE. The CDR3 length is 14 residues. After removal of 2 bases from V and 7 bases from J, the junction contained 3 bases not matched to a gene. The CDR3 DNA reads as TGTGCCAGCAGCGTGGCTAGCGGGAGTAATGAGCAGTTCTTC. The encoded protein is CASSVASGSNEQFF.

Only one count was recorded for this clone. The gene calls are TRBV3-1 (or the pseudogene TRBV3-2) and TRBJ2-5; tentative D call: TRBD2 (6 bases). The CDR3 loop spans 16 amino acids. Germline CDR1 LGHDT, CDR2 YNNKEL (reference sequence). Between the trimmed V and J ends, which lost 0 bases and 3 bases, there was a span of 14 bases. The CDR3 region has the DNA TGTGCCAGCAGCCAAGATCGGGGGAGCTGGGAAGAGACCCAGTACTTC. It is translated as CASSQDRGSWEETQYF.

The CDR3 sequence: CASSPPISLRRYEQYF. For the CDR3, the DNA is TGTGCCAGCTCACCACCGATCAGCCTCCGCAGGTACGAGCAGTACTTC. The V call is TRBV18, the J call TRBJ2-7, with no clear D. Trimming removed 0 bases at V and 4 bases at J, with 16 bases between. The CDR3 is made up of 16 amino acids. Germline values: CDR1 KGHSH, CDR2 LQKENI. Full variable domain (missing parts from reference TRBV18 and TRBJ2-7): NAGVMQNPRHLVRRRGQEARLRCSPMKGHSHVYWYRQLPEEGLKFMVYLQKENIIDESGMPKERFSAEFPKEGPSILRIQQVVRGDSAAYFCASSPPISLRRYEQYFGPGTRLTVT.

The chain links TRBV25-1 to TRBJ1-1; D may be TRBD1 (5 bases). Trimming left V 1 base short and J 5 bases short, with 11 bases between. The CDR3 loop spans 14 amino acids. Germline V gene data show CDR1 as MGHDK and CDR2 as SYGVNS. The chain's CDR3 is CASSESAGRTEAFF. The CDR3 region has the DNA TGTGCCAGCAGTGAATCGGCAGGGAGGACTGAAGCTTTCTTT.

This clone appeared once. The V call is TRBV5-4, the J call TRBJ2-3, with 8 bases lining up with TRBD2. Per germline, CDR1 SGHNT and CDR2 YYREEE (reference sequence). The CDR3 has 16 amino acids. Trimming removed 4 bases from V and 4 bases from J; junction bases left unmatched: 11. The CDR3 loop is CASSLVRPGGADTQYF. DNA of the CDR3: TGTGCCAGCAGCCTGGTACGACCGGGAGGGGCAGATACGCAGTATTTT.

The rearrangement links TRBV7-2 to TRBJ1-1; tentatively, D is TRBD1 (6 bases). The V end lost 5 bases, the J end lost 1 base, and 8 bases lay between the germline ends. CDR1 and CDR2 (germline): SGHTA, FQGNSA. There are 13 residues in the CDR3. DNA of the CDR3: TGTGCCAGCAGCCGACAGGAGAACACTGAAGCTTTCTTT. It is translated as CASSRQENTEAFF.

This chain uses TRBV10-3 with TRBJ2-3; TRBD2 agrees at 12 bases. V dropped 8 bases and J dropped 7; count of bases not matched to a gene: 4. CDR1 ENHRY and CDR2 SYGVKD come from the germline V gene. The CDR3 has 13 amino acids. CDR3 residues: CAILAGGNNTQYF. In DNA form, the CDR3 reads TGTGCCATCCTAGCGGGAGGGAATAATACGCAGTATTTT.